The rows below give T cell receptor beta chains drawn from one sample of a study of T cell repertoires in cytomegalovirus infection. TCRdb reprocessed the reads with MiXCR, giving one entry per CDR3 protein. This sample has about 200,000 distinct CDR3 sequences, with about a tenth found just once. The sample was PBMCs. Source of these receptors: a human donor in good health (CMV status not recorded). Some clones in this sample may be carry-over from other donors' samples. The CDR3 runs from the conserved cysteine through the conserved F or W. A D gene is named only where the DNA matches it firmly. Some rows mark clone size as missing; the rest say once, few, many or name a class of expanded clone.

j_call v_call clone_size d_call cdr3_aa cdr3_nt
TRBJ1-4 TRBV6-2/TRBV6-3 few . CASNDRSWNEKLFF TGTGCCAGCAACGACAGGAGTTGGAATGAAAAACTGTTTTTT
TRBJ1-1 TRBV12-3/TRBV12-4 . . CASSWILTAGSSGQRAFF TGTGCCAGCAGTTGGATTTTGACCGCGGGAAGCTCAGGCCAGAGAGCTTTCTTT
TRBJ2-7 TRBV28 many . CASSPHRGGGLREQYF TGTGCCAGCAGCCCTCACCGTGGGGGGGGCCTTCGGGAGCAGTACTTC
TRBJ1-1 TRBV4-3 many TRBD1 CASSQEEGARTEAFF TGCGCCAGCAGCCAAGAGGAGGGGGCGAGGACTGAAGCTTTCTTT
TRBJ2-4 TRBV20-1 few . CSARPDGNIQYF TGCAGTGCTAGACCGGACGGAAACATTCAGTACTTC
TRBJ2-1 TRBV29-1 few . CSAQGSSATYNEQFF TGCAGCGCCCAAGGGTCTAGCGCAACCTACAATGAGCAGTTCTTC
TRBJ2-7 TRBV7-2 many . CASSLMFASVNYEQYF TGTGCCAGCAGCCTTATGTTTGCCAGCGTAAACTACGAGCAGTACTTC
TRBJ2-6 TRBV19 many TRBD1 CASMGTDFGANVLTF TGTGCCAGCATGGGGACAGATTTTGGGGCCAACGTCCTGACTTTC
TRBJ2-1 TRBV20-1 . . CSAIGDGTYNEQFF TGCAGTGCTATTGGGGATGGTACTTACAATGAGCAGTTCTTC
TRBJ2-7 TRBV29-1 few . CSVWGGTQETSYEQYF TGCAGCGTCTGGGGTGGGACACAGGAAACCTCCTACGAGCAGTACTTC
TRBJ1-1 TRBV5-1 . . CASSLGDRINTEAFF TGCGCCAGCAGCTTGGGGGACCGAATTAACACTGAAGCTTTCTTT
TRBJ1-4 TRBV19 many TRBD1 CASSLRDRDEKLFF TGTGCCAGTAGTCTCCGGGACAGGGACGAAAAACTGTTTTTT
TRBJ1-1 TRBV6-2/TRBV6-3 . . CASRGANTEAFF TGTGCCAGCAGGGGGGCGAACACTGAAGCTTTCTTT
TRBJ2-2 TRBV7-2 many TRBD1 CASSSSQGAYTGELFF TGTGCCAGCAGCTCATCGCAGGGGGCCTACACCGGGGAGCTGTTTTTT
TRBJ1-1 TRBV7-2 many . CASSSPGPGAFF TGTGCCAGCAGCTCACCCGGGCCGGGAGCTTTCTTT
TRBJ1-1 TRBV7-2 many . CASSLLRNTEAFF TGTGCCAGCAGCTTATTAAGGAACACTGAAGCTTTCTTT
TRBJ1-5 TRBV20-1 few TRBD1 CSARPGQGAGKPQHF TGCAGTGCCCGCCCAGGCCAGGGGGCAGGAAAGCCCCAGCATTTT
TRBJ1-1 TRBV11-2 many TRBD1 CASSTRLQGANTEAFF TGTGCCAGCAGCACCCGCCTACAGGGGGCGAACACTGAAGCTTTCTTT
TRBJ2-4 TRBV28 . . CASSFGSYQRNKNIQYF TGTGCCAGCAGTTTTGGTTCGTATCAGCGGAACAAAAACATTCAGTACTTC
TRBJ2-1 TRBV7-8 many . CASSLSTSSYNEQFF TGTGCCAGCAGCTTAAGTACTAGCTCCTACAATGAGCAGTTCTTC
TRBJ2-7 TRBV18 . . CACSPGQGHSYEQYF TGTGCCTGCTCACCAGGCCAGGGGCATTCCTACGAGCAGTACTTC
TRBJ1-1 TRBV29-1 few . CKGGDNTEAFF TGCAAGGGGGGGGATAACACTGAAGCTTTCTTT
TRBJ2-1 TRBV6-4 few . CASSAGDGTSSEQFF TGTGCCAGCAGCGCCGGTGACGGCACTAGTTCAGAGCAGTTCTTC
TRBJ2-4 TRBV6-2/TRBV6-3 few TRBD2 CASRISGSQDIQYF TGTGCCAGCAGAATTAGCGGGAGTCAGGACATTCAGTACTTC
TRBJ2-7 TRBV7-2 many . CASSLARRSYEQYF TGTGCCAGCAGCTTAGCGCGGCGGTCCTACGAGCAGTACTTC
TRBJ1-1 TRBV7-8 many . CASSLAPFGGPLMNTEAFF TGTGCCAGCAGCTTAGCACCTTTCGGGGGGCCCCTAATGAACACTGAAGCTTTCTTT
TRBJ1-1 TRBV29-1 . . CSARGPGHTEAFF TGCAGCGCCCGGGGTCCGGGTCACACTGAAGCTTTCTTT
TRBJ2-7 TRBV7-2 many . CASSLGRQTYEQYF TGTGCCAGCAGCCTAGGGAGGCAGACCTACGAGCAGTACTTC
TRBJ1-6 TRBV20-1 . . CSASSDRASGSPLHF TGCAGTGCTAGCTCGGACAGAGCCTCGGGATCACCCCTCCACTTT
TRBJ1-5 TRBV28 . . CASSSGGAGNQPQHF TGTGCCAGCAGTTCGGGGGGGGCTGGTAATCAGCCCCAGCATTTT
TRBJ1-2 TRBV7-2 many . CASSLLANYGYTF TGTGCCAGCAGCTTATTAGCTAACTATGGCTACACCTTC